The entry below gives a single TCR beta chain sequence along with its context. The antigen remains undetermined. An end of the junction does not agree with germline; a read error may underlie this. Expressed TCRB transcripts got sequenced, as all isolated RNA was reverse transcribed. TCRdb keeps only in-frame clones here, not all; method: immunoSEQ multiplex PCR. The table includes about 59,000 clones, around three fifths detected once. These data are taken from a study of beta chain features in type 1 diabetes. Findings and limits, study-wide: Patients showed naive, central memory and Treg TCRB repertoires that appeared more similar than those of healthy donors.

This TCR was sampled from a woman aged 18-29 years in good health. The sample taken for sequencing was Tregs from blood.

CDR3 amino acids: CVSSNLSTLQETQYF. In DNA, the CDR3 is TGTGTCAGCAGTAACCTTTCGACACTCCAAGAGACCCAGTACTTC. The chain has TRBV25-1 and TRBJ2-5; D remains ambiguous. The CDR3 has 15 residues. The V gene's germline CDR1 is MGHDK and CDR2 SYGVNS.